Listed below are T cell receptor beta chains from one sample, sequenced in a study of naive and memory T cell subsets. Each CDR3 protein is one row after TCRdb ran MiXCR on the UMI-ligation and nested PCR reads. The sample records around 35,000 distinct CDR3 sequences, about an eighth being singletons. The sample comprised effector memory CD4+ T cells from blood. These TCRs come from a human donor in good health. Both conserved end residues are part of each CDR3. D genes are given only for firm matches. Clone size, where shown, is once, few, many, or a class for clones that have expanded.

cdr3_aa: CASSPGTGDTGANVLTF
cdr3_nt: TGTGCCAGCAGCCCCGGGACAGGGGATACTGGGGCCAACGTCCTGACTTTC
v_call: TRBV7-9
clone_size: few
j_call: TRBJ2-6
d_call: TRBD1

cdr3_aa: CASNPARLASSGSICNEQFF
cdr3_nt: TGTGCCAGCAATCCCGCTCGACTGGCTAGTAGCGGGAGTATCTGCAATGAGCAGTTCTTC
v_call: TRBV21-1
clone_size: many
j_call: TRBJ2-1
d_call: -

cdr3_aa: CASSLGAGGNIQYF
cdr3_nt: TGTGCCAGCAGTTTAGGGGCGGGGGGAAACATTCAGTACTTC
v_call: TRBV12-3/TRBV12-4
clone_size: -
j_call: TRBJ2-4
d_call: TRBD2

cdr3_aa: CASTGTSRSTGELFF
cdr3_nt: TGTGCCAGCACCGGGACTAGCAGAAGCACCGGGGAGCTGTTTTTT
v_call: TRBV2
clone_size: few
j_call: TRBJ2-2
d_call: TRBD2

cdr3_aa: CASSTGTSGSSYNEQFF
cdr3_nt: TGTGCCAGCAGCACCGGGACTAGCGGAAGCTCCTACAATGAGCAGTTCTTC
v_call: TRBV7-2
clone_size: few
j_call: TRBJ2-1
d_call: TRBD2

cdr3_aa: CASSVGTGGSYEQYF
cdr3_nt: TGTGCCAGCAGCGTAGGGACAGGGGGCTCCTACGAGCAGTACTTC
v_call: TRBV7-8
clone_size: many
j_call: TRBJ2-7
d_call: TRBD1

cdr3_aa: CASSQDRLNEQFF
cdr3_nt: TGTGCCAGCAGCCAAGATCGGCTCAATGAGCAGTTCTTC
v_call: TRBV3-1
clone_size: -
j_call: TRBJ2-1
d_call: -

cdr3_aa: CASSPTTAMTEQFF
cdr3_nt: TGTGCCAGCAGCCCGACCACGGCGATGACTGAGCAGTTCTTC
v_call: TRBV7-9
clone_size: many
j_call: TRBJ2-1
d_call: -

cdr3_aa: CASSEWTGAGELFF
cdr3_nt: TGTGCCAGCAGCGAGTGGACAGGGGCCGGGGAGCTGTTTTTT
v_call: TRBV11-3
clone_size: -
j_call: TRBJ2-2
d_call: TRBD1

cdr3_aa: CASSWGGSSYNEQFF
cdr3_nt: TGCGCCAGCAGTTGGGGAGGAAGCTCCTACAATGAGCAGTTCTTC
v_call: TRBV23-1
clone_size: many
j_call: TRBJ2-1
d_call: -

cdr3_aa: CASSPQGQNEKLFF
cdr3_nt: TGTGCCAGCAGCCCCCAGGGTCAAAATGAAAAACTGTTTTTT
v_call: TRBV11-2
clone_size: many
j_call: TRBJ1-4
d_call: -

cdr3_aa: CASIVRGLAGGPQYQETQYF
cdr3_nt: TGTGCCAGCATTGTTAGGGGACTAGCGGGAGGGCCCCAATACCAAGAGACCCAGTACTTC
v_call: TRBV6-1
clone_size: few
j_call: TRBJ2-5
d_call: TRBD2

cdr3_aa: CSAHGAGGSYEQYF
cdr3_nt: TGCAGTGCCCACGGCGCAGGCGGATCCTACGAGCAGTACTTC
v_call: TRBV20-1
clone_size: -
j_call: TRBJ2-7
d_call: -

cdr3_aa: CASSNPGQKNIQYF
cdr3_nt: TGTGCCAGTAGTAATCCGGGACAGAAAAACATTCAGTACTTC
v_call: TRBV19
clone_size: -
j_call: TRBJ2-4
d_call: TRBD1

cdr3_aa: CASSYSGEGTYEQYF
cdr3_nt: TGTGCCAGCAGTTACTCTGGAGAGGGGACCTACGAGCAGTACTTC
v_call: TRBV6-5
clone_size: many
j_call: TRBJ2-7
d_call: -

cdr3_aa: CASSLASEYNYGYTF
cdr3_nt: TGTGCCAGCAGCTTGGCTTCGGAATATAACTATGGCTACACCTTC
v_call: TRBV5-4
clone_size: many
j_call: TRBJ1-2
d_call: -

cdr3_aa: CASSPSFPLRDTGELFF
cdr3_nt: TGCGCCAGCAGTCCAAGTTTCCCCCTTCGCGACACCGGGGAGCTGTTTTTT
v_call: TRBV4-3
clone_size: few
j_call: TRBJ2-2
d_call: -

cdr3_aa: CASSLEFPAGLTTSTDTQYF
cdr3_nt: TGTGCCAGCAGCTTAGAGTTCCCAGCGGGCCTAACTACTAGCACAGATACGCAGTATTTT
v_call: TRBV7-8
clone_size: many
j_call: TRBJ2-3
d_call: -

cdr3_aa: CASSLLQSTTNEQYF
cdr3_nt: TGCGCCAGCAGCCTCCTTCAATCGACGACCAACGAGCAGTACTTC
v_call: TRBV4-1
clone_size: few
j_call: TRBJ2-7
d_call: -

cdr3_aa: CSARAAGANVLTF
cdr3_nt: TGCAGTGCCAGAGCCGCTGGGGCCAACGTCCTGACTTTC
v_call: TRBV20-1
clone_size: once
j_call: TRBJ2-6
d_call: -

cdr3_aa: CAGGLLSSYEQYF
cdr3_nt: TGTGCCGGCGGACTGTTGAGCTCCTACGAGCAGTACTTC
v_call: TRBV2
clone_size: -
j_call: TRBJ2-7
d_call: -

cdr3_aa: CSARLTGLGNTIYF
cdr3_nt: TGCAGTGCTAGGTTGACAGGCCTTGGAAACACCATATATTTT
v_call: TRBV20-1
clone_size: few
j_call: TRBJ1-3
d_call: -

cdr3_aa: CASSLVGQGHNQPQHF
cdr3_nt: TGTGCCAGCAGCTTAGTGGGACAGGGCCACAATCAGCCCCAGCATTTT
v_call: TRBV7-2
clone_size: many
j_call: TRBJ1-5
d_call: TRBD1

cdr3_aa: CSARGVNRGHRGNEQFF
cdr3_nt: TGCAGTGCTAGGGGGGTAAACAGGGGGCATCGAGGGAATGAGCAGTTCTTC
v_call: TRBV20-1
clone_size: -
j_call: TRBJ2-1
d_call: TRBD1

cdr3_aa: CSARIGTGTNYGYTF
cdr3_nt: TGCAGTGCTAGAATTGGGACAGGAACTAACTATGGCTACACCTTC
v_call: TRBV20-1
clone_size: -
j_call: TRBJ1-2
d_call: TRBD1

cdr3_aa: CASSPIGTGGSGNTIYF
cdr3_nt: TGTGCCAGCTCACCAATCGGGACAGGGGGCTCTGGAAACACCATATATTTT
v_call: TRBV18
clone_size: few
j_call: TRBJ1-3
d_call: TRBD1

cdr3_aa: CASSPPGTWESEQYF
cdr3_nt: TGTGCCAGCAGCCCGCCCGGGACCTGGGAATCCGAGCAGTACTTC
v_call: TRBV7-2
clone_size: many
j_call: TRBJ2-7
d_call: -

cdr3_aa: CASSFGQVNYPEQYF
cdr3_nt: TGTGCCAGCAGCTTCGGTCAGGTGAACTACCCCGAGCAGTACTTC
v_call: TRBV5-6
clone_size: -
j_call: TRBJ2-7
d_call: -

cdr3_aa: CSASPSGVTDTQYF
cdr3_nt: TGCAGTGCTAGCCCTAGCGGCGTCACAGATACGCAGTATTTT
v_call: TRBV20-1
clone_size: -
j_call: TRBJ2-3
d_call: TRBD2

cdr3_aa: CASSSKQGSVEVGQFF
cdr3_nt: TGTGCCAGCAGCTCTAAACAGGGTTCGGTGGAAGTTGGGCAGTTCTTC
v_call: TRBV6-5
clone_size: few
j_call: TRBJ2-1
d_call: -

cdr3_aa: CSAGGTLDGELFF
cdr3_nt: TGCAGTGCCGGTGGGACCTTAGACGGGGAGCTGTTTTTT
v_call: TRBV20-1
clone_size: few
j_call: TRBJ2-2
d_call: -

cdr3_aa: CASSQGSSGRTDTQYF
cdr3_nt: TGCGCCAGCAGCCAGGGCTCTAGCGGGAGGACAGATACGCAGTATTTT
v_call: TRBV5-1
clone_size: few
j_call: TRBJ2-3
d_call: TRBD2

cdr3_aa: CASSSGGLYNEQFF
cdr3_nt: TGTGCCAGCAGCTCAGGGGGTCTATACAATGAGCAGTTCTTC
v_call: TRBV7-3
clone_size: few
j_call: TRBJ2-1
d_call: TRBD1

cdr3_aa: CASSLAETPWETQYF
cdr3_nt: TGCGCCAGCAGCTTGGCCGAAACCCCATGGGAGACCCAGTACTTC
v_call: TRBV5-1
clone_size: few
j_call: TRBJ2-5
d_call: -

cdr3_aa: CASSGGEGELFF
cdr3_nt: TGTGCCAGCAGTGGGGGAGAGGGGGAGCTGTTTTTT
v_call: TRBV6-6
clone_size: -
j_call: TRBJ2-2
d_call: -

cdr3_aa: CASSPYRAGASYEQYF
cdr3_nt: TGCGCCAGCAGCCCCTATCGAGCGGGAGCCTCCTACGAGCAGTACTTC
v_call: TRBV5-1
clone_size: few
j_call: TRBJ2-7
d_call: TRBD2

cdr3_aa: CASSFYGSSYEQYF
cdr3_nt: TGTGCCAGCAGCTTTTACGGAAGCTCCTACGAGCAGTACTTC
v_call: TRBV11-1
clone_size: medium-sized
j_call: TRBJ2-7
d_call: -

cdr3_aa: CASSQDTRETQYF
cdr3_nt: TGTGCCAGCAGCCAAGATACCCGGGAGACCCAGTACTTC
v_call: TRBV4-2
clone_size: medium-sized
j_call: TRBJ2-5
d_call: -

cdr3_aa: CASSWGDSDYNEQFF
cdr3_nt: TGTGCCAGCAGTTGGGGGGACAGTGACTACAATGAGCAGTTCTTC
v_call: TRBV6-5
clone_size: -
j_call: TRBJ2-1
d_call: -

cdr3_aa: CASSRGRGEVQFF
cdr3_nt: TGTGCCAGCTCCAGGGGAAGGGGCGAAGTGCAGTTCTTC
v_call: TRBV12-3/TRBV12-4
clone_size: -
j_call: TRBJ2-1
d_call: -

cdr3_aa: CASSWTGADTQYF
cdr3_nt: TGTGCCAGCAGCTGGACAGGGGCAGATACGCAGTATTTT
v_call: TRBV5-6
clone_size: few
j_call: TRBJ2-3
d_call: TRBD1

cdr3_aa: CASSLVVGSGNTIYF
cdr3_nt: TGTGCCAGCAGCTTAGTTGTGGGGTCTGGAAACACCATATATTTT
v_call: TRBV7-2
clone_size: many
j_call: TRBJ1-3
d_call: -

cdr3_aa: CSASPGKNTEAFF
cdr3_nt: TGCAGTGCTAGCCCTGGGAAGAACACTGAAGCTTTCTTT
v_call: TRBV20-1
clone_size: few
j_call: TRBJ1-1
d_call: -

cdr3_aa: CASRGLAGGIYNEQFF
cdr3_nt: TGTGCCAGCAGGGGACTAGCGGGAGGGATATACAATGAGCAGTTCTTC
v_call: TRBV6-2/TRBV6-3
clone_size: -
j_call: TRBJ2-1
d_call: TRBD2

cdr3_aa: CSATGSYGYTF
cdr3_nt: TGCAGTGCAACAGGGAGCTATGGCTACACCTTC
v_call: TRBV20-1
clone_size: many
j_call: TRBJ1-2
d_call: -

cdr3_aa: CASSEGSGGELFF
cdr3_nt: TGTGCCAGCAGTGAGGGGTCCGGCGGGGAGCTGTTTTTT
v_call: TRBV2
clone_size: few
j_call: TRBJ2-2
d_call: -

cdr3_aa: CASSPRTGNEQYF
cdr3_nt: TGTGCCAGCAGTCCTCGGACAGGGAACGAGCAGTACTTC
v_call: TRBV6-2/TRBV6-3
clone_size: few
j_call: TRBJ2-7
d_call: TRBD1

cdr3_aa: CASSLSGQGRSEQYF
cdr3_nt: TGCGCCAGCAGCTTGTCGGGACAGGGAAGGAGCGAGCAGTACTTC
v_call: TRBV5-1
clone_size: -
j_call: TRBJ2-7
d_call: TRBD1

cdr3_aa: CATYLRGDRFF
cdr3_nt: TGTGCCACCTACCTAAGGGGAGATCGGTTCTTC
v_call: TRBV10-3
clone_size: many
j_call: TRBJ2-1
d_call: -

cdr3_aa: CASSREGSLHNEQFF
cdr3_nt: TGTGCCAGCAGTCGTGAGGGAAGTCTCCACAATGAGCAGTTCTTC
v_call: TRBV6-4
clone_size: few
j_call: TRBJ2-1
d_call: -

cdr3_aa: CASSLERSFTDTQYF
cdr3_nt: TGTGCCAGCAGCTTAGAGAGGTCCTTCACAGATACGCAGTATTTT
v_call: TRBV7-2
clone_size: -
j_call: TRBJ2-3
d_call: -

cdr3_aa: CASSMERVENSPLHF
cdr3_nt: TGTGCCAGCAGCATGGAACGCGTGGAGAATTCACCCCTCCACTTT
v_call: TRBV5-4
clone_size: many
j_call: TRBJ1-6
d_call: -

cdr3_aa: CASRGQGVSGANVLTF
cdr3_nt: TGTGCCAGCAGAGGGCAGGGGGTCTCTGGGGCCAACGTCCTGACTTTC
v_call: TRBV28
clone_size: many
j_call: TRBJ2-6
d_call: TRBD1